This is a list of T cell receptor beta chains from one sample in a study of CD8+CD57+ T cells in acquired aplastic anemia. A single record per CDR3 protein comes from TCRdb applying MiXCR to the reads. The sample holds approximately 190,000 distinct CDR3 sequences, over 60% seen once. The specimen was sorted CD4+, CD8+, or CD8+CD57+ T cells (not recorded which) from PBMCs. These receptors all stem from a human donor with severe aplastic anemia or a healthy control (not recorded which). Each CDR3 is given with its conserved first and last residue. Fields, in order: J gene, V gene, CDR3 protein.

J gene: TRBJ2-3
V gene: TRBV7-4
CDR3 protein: CASSEDRARDTQYF

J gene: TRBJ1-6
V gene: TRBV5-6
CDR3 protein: CARSLEQNSPLHF

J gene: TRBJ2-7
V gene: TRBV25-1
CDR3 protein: CASSELADSYEQYF

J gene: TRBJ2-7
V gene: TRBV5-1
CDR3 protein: CASSQEVGSYEQYF

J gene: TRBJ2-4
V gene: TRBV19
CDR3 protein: CASSPRTANTKNIQYF

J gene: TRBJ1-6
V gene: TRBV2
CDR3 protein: CASSEAGGGSPLHF

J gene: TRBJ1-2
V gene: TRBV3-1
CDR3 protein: CASSHPTDGYTF

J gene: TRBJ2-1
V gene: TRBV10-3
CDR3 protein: CAISEKWGGGGSTILQFF

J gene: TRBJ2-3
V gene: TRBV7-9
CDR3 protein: CASSRGSVDTQYF

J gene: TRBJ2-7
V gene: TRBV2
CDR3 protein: CASSALFRATSYEQYF

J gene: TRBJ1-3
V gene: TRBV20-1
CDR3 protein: CSARAASSGNTIYF

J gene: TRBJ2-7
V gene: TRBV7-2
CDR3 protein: CASSKHGLAGGYEQYF

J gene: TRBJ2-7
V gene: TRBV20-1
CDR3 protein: CSARDTGDFYEQYF

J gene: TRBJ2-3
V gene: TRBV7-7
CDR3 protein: CASSLGVGGASDTQYF

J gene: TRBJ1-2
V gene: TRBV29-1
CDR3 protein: CSVEGSNGYTF

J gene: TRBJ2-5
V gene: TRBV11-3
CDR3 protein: CASSPSGVETQYF

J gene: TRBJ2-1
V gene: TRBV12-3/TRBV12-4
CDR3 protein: CASSITLAGARGDEQFF